A selection of T cell receptor beta chains follows, all from one sample in a study of early T cells in non-severe SARS-CoV-2 infection. TCRdb redid the calling of the 5' RACE reads with MiXCR, one entry per CDR3 protein. The sample lists fewer than 25,000 distinct CDR3 sequences, around 5.8% seen once, with around 15% in the top ten. Source: whole blood, taken at baseline. All receptors come from an adult who was a healthcare worker with PCR-confirmed SARS-CoV-2 infection or an uninfected control (not recorded which). The CDR3 runs from the conserved cysteine through the conserved F or W. The D gene is left open where the match is weak. Where a row states a size, it is once, few, many or the class of an expanded clone; other rows omit it.

abundance	v_gene	j_gene	d_gene	CDR3aa	CDR3nt
many	TRBV7-6	TRBJ2-5	TRBD2	CASSLSSGASGTQYF	TGTGCCAGCAGCTTATCTAGCGGGGCCTCGGGGACCCAGTACTTC
few	TRBV5-1	TRBJ1-2	-	CASSDNYGYTF	TGCGCCAGCAGTGATAACTATGGCTACACCTTC
medium-sized	TRBV4-1	TRBJ1-1	-	CASSPANLGTETEAFF	TGCGCCAGCAGCCCTGCGAATTTGGGCACGGAAACTGAAGCTTTCTTT
-	TRBV10-3	TRBJ2-1	TRBD2	CAISVLAGEYNEQFF	TGTGCCATCAGTGTACTAGCGGGGGAGTACAATGAGCAGTTCTTC
many	TRBV7-3	TRBJ2-3	-	CASSPQGSSKDTQYF	TGTGCCAGCAGCCCTCAAGGGTCGTCCAAGGATACGCAGTATTTT
many	TRBV27	TRBJ1-2	TRBD1	CASSPTGGYGYTF	TGTGCCAGCAGTCCTACAGGGGGCTATGGCTACACCTTC
-	TRBV5-1	TRBJ1-1	-	CASSLEQNTEAFF	TGCGCCAGCAGCTTGGAGCAGAACACTGAAGCTTTCTTT
many	TRBV5-1	TRBJ2-2	-	CASSYESRVGPGELFF	TGCGCCAGCAGCTATGAGTCCCGGGTCGGTCCCGGGGAGCTGTTTTTT
many	TRBV21-1	TRBJ1-1	-	CASSKCSPGTGNTEAFF	TGTGCCAGCAGCAAATGTTCACCAGGGACGGGGAACACTGAAGCTTTCTTT
many	TRBV20-1	TRBJ2-4	-	CSAREGAKNIQYF	TGCAGTGCTAGAGAGGGGGCCAAAAACATTCAGTACTTC
-	TRBV20-1	TRBJ2-1	TRBD2	CSAGSAGGSEQFF	TGCAGTGCTGGCTCGGCGGGGGGCAGTGAGCAGTTCTTC
many	TRBV9	TRBJ2-5	-	CASSVGGGFGETQYF	TGTGCCAGCAGCGTAGGTGGGGGGTTCGGAGAGACCCAGTACTTC
-	TRBV18	TRBJ2-1	TRBD1	CASSPPTGPNEPFF	TGTGCCAGCTCACCACCGACAGGGCCTAATGAGCCGTTCTTC
medium-sized	TRBV24-1	TRBJ2-1	TRBD2	CATSDLLGLALDEQFF	TGTGCCACCAGTGATTTGTTGGGACTAGCTCTCGATGAGCAGTTCTTC
-	TRBV4-3	TRBJ2-7	-	CASSGGISSYEQYF	TGCGCCAGCAGTGGCGGGATCTCCTCCTACGAGCAGTACTTC
many	TRBV5-1	TRBJ2-7	-	CASSQTSAGTYEQYF	TGCGCCAGCAGCCAAACGTCCGCTGGAACCTACGAGCAGTACTTC
many	TRBV7-2	TRBJ2-7	-	CASSQFDNSYEQYF	TGTGCCAGCAGCCAATTCGACAATTCCTACGAGCAGTACTTC
many	TRBV27	TRBJ2-6	-	CASSLPVSGANVLTF	TGTGCCAGCAGTTTACCAGTCTCTGGGGCCAACGTCCTGACTTTC
-	TRBV25-1	TRBJ2-7	-	CASRDTPIYEQYF	TGTGCCAGCAGGGACACCCCGATCTACGAGCAGTACTTC
-	TRBV7-3	TRBJ2-3	-	CASSPGTVTDTQYF	TGTGCCAGCAGCCCCGGGACGGTCACAGATACGCAGTATTTT
many	TRBV19	TRBJ2-1	-	CASSSSGGYNEQFF	TGTGCCAGTAGTTCATCTGGGGGATACAATGAGCAGTTCTTC
many	TRBV20-1	TRBJ2-7	TRBD2	CSARDPGGSYEQYF	TGCAGTGCTAGAGATCCGGGGGGATCCTACGAGCAGTACTTC
many	TRBV5-8	TRBJ2-1	-	CASSFVGDNEQFF	TGTGCCAGCAGCTTCGTCGGAGACAATGAGCAGTTCTTC
few	TRBV20-1	TRBJ2-4	-	CSARESGGGDKNIQYF	TGCAGTGCTAGAGAATCAGGTGGTGGTGACAAAAACATTCAGTACTTC
many	TRBV7-8	TRBJ1-1	-	CASSLATGGTEAFF	TGTGCCAGCAGCTTAGCGACAGGAGGTACTGAAGCTTTCTTT
medium-sized	TRBV12-3/TRBV12-4	TRBJ2-3	TRBD1	CASSPRPKGQGRTDTQYF	TGTGCCAGCAGTCCGAGGCCAAAGGGACAGGGGCGCACAGATACGCAGTATTTT
-	TRBV7-3	TRBJ1-1	-	CASSLNLVMNTEAFF	TGTGCCAGCAGCTTAAATCTGGTCATGAACACTGAAGCTTTCTTT
few	TRBV9	TRBJ2-7	-	CASSVVAGASYEQYF	TGTGCCAGCAGCGTAGTGGCGGGGGCCTCCTACGAGCAGTACTTC
-	TRBV7-2	TRBJ2-5	-	CASSLGEGITTQETQYF	TGTGCCAGCAGCTTAGGTGAAGGGATCACAACCCAAGAGACCCAGTACTTC
many	TRBV20-1	TRBJ1-1	-	CSARGSSSEAFF	TGCAGTGCTAGGGGGTCGAGCAGTGAAGCTTTCTTT
-	TRBV19	TRBJ2-3	-	CASSIESTDATDTQYF	TGTGCCAGTAGTATTGAATCGACGGATGCCACAGATACGCAGTATTTT
few	TRBV11-3	TRBJ1-5	TRBD1	CASSFDRDNQPQHF	TGTGCCAGCAGCTTCGACAGGGATAATCAGCCCCAGCATTTT
many	TRBV2	TRBJ2-3	TRBD1	CASSAEGAVRTDTQYF	TGTGCCAGCAGTGCTGAGGGGGCCGTCCGCACAGATACGCAGTATTTT
many	TRBV5-1	TRBJ1-1	TRBD1	CASSFQGAMGAFF	TGCGCCAGCAGCTTTCAGGGGGCGATGGGAGCTTTCTTT
many	TRBV11-2	TRBJ2-7	-	CASSLDGLGDYVF	TGTGCCAGCAGCTTAGATGGGCTCGGGGATTACGTTTTC
-	TRBV5-1	TRBJ2-7	-	CASSLGVDEQYF	TGCGCCAGCAGCTTGGGGGTTGACGAGCAGTACTTC
many	TRBV5-4	TRBJ2-5	-	CASSLVSGVWSQKTQYF	TGTGCCAGCAGCTTGGTATCGGGAGTCTGGAGTCAGAAGACCCAGTACTTC
many	TRBV19	TRBJ2-2	-	CASSIHRESGELFF	TGTGCCAGTAGTATCCACAGGGAATCCGGGGAGCTGTTTTTT
-	TRBV6-4	TRBJ2-5	TRBD1	CASSDTDRAETQYF	TGTGCCAGCAGTGACACGGACAGGGCGGAGACCCAGTACTTC
many	TRBV20-1	TRBJ1-2	-	CSARESGTANYGYTF	TGCAGTGCCAGGGAATCCGGGACGGCAAACTATGGCTACACCTTC
medium-sized	TRBV19	TRBJ2-1	-	CASRRGGSYNEQFF	TGTGCCAGCCGCAGGGGAGGTTCCTACAATGAGCAGTTCTTC
-	TRBV12-3/TRBV12-4	TRBJ1-1	-	CASSLFEGTEAFF	TGTGCCAGCAGTTTATTCGAGGGCACTGAAGCTTTCTTT
many	TRBV6-6	TRBJ2-5	-	CASSDPRTAETQYF	TGTGCCAGCAGTGACCCCCGGACTGCAGAGACCCAGTACTTC
few	TRBV20-1	TRBJ2-7	TRBD1	CSARDSNRGLYEQYF	TGCAGTGCTAGAGATTCAAACAGGGGGTTATACGAGCAGTACTTC
few	TRBV5-8	TRBJ1-5	-	CASSLGNSVDQPQHF	TGTGCCAGCAGCTTGGGGAATTCGGTGGATCAGCCCCAGCATTTT
many	TRBV7-2	TRBJ1-1	TRBD1	CASSTGQGITEAFF	TGTGCCAGCAGCACTGGACAGGGAATCACTGAAGCTTTCTTT
-	TRBV7-2	TRBJ2-5	TRBD2	CASGLRVRAGGIKETQYF	TGTGCCAGCGGCCTCCGTGTCAGGGCGGGGGGGATCAAAGAGACCCAGTACTTC
-	TRBV5-4	TRBJ2-5	TRBD2	CASSLGTSGSQETQYF	TGTGCCAGCAGCTTGGGGACTAGCGGGAGCCAAGAGACCCAGTACTTC
many	TRBV7-6	TRBJ2-1	TRBD2	CASSLGTSGGVEQFF	TGTGCCAGCAGCTTGGGGACTAGCGGGGGGGTTGAGCAGTTCTTC
medium-sized	TRBV10-2	TRBJ2-3	TRBD1	CASSESGTGGGQDTQYF	TGCGCCAGCAGTGAGTCCGGGACAGGGGGCGGGCAAGATACGCAGTATTTT
few	TRBV7-6	TRBJ2-5	-	CASSYRDGGQETQYF	TGTGCCAGCAGCTACCGGGACGGAGGCCAAGAGACCCAGTACTTC
many	TRBV12-3/TRBV12-4	TRBJ2-3	TRBD2	CASSLMAGDLNTQYF	TGTGCCAGCAGTTTAATGGCGGGGGACCTGAATACGCAGTATTTT
medium-sized	TRBV4-3	TRBJ1-1	-	CASSQAVVGSNTEAFF	TGCGCCAGCAGCCAAGCGGTAGTGGGGTCGAACACTGAAGCTTTCTTT